The 18 T cell receptor beta chains below come from one sample, sequenced in a study of cytomegalovirus exposure and HLA in healthy donors. PCR amplification relied on 60 Vbeta primers (plus 13 Jbeta primers). Profiling relied on immunoSEQ multiplex PCR, and the TCRdb table lists in-frame clones only, not all of them. The sample holds about 200,000 clones; approximately 83% are singletons and the top ten take about 1.4%. Material: PBMCs. Receptor source: a girl aged 10 to 17 in good health and CMV-seronegative.

The chain joins TRBV4-1 to TRBJ2-5; D is possibly TRBD1 (6 bases). V was pared by 3 bases and J by 1 base, with 12 bases between. Germline V gene data show CDR1 as MGHRA and CDR2 as YSYEKL. The CDR3 has 15 residues. The chain's CDR3 is CASSHGQPLQETQYF. The CDR3 DNA follows: TGCGCCAGCAGCCACGGACAGCCACTCCAAGAGACCCAGTACTTC.

The chain combines TRBV7-9 with TRBJ1-2; TRBD1 matches at 10 bases. In germline, CDR1 is SEHNR, CDR2 FQNEAQ (reference sequence). Trimming removed 5 bases from V and 5 bases from J; junction bases left unmatched: 5. This CDR3 is built from 14 residues. The CDR3 protein is CASSRQGALYGYTF. DNA of the CDR3: TGTGCCAGCAGCCGACAGGGGGCGCTTTATGGCTACACCTTC. The full variable domain, completed using reference TRBV7-9 and TRBJ1-2, is DTGVSQNPRHKITKRGQNVTFRCDPISEHNRLYWYRQTLGQGPEFLTYFQNEAQLEKSRLLSDRFSAERPKGSFSTLEIQRTEQGDSAMYLCASSRQGALYGYTFGSGTRLTVV.

The CDR3 region is CASSAFSGILTNTGELFF. Here the CDR3 DNA reads TGTGCCAGCAGCGCATTTAGCGGGATCCTTACCAACACCGGGGAGCTGTTTTTT. The genes are TRBV2 and TRBJ2-2; 8 nucleotides match TRBD2. Germline V gives CDR1 SNHLY, CDR2 FYNNEI. The length of the CDR3 is 18 residues. The V and J ends lost 6 bases and 2 bases, in that order; junction bases with no gene match: 14.

V and J are TRBV29-1 and TRBJ2-2, with D tentatively TRBD1 (6 bases). The germline V gene has CDR1 SQVTM and CDR2 ANQGSEA. This CDR3 comprises 15 residues. V shed 1 base and J shed 6 bases, with 15 bases lying between them. The CDR3 DNA sequence: TGCAGCGTTGAAGCCTCGACAGGACGTCCCGGGGAGCTGTTTTTT. This sequence encodes CSVEASTGRPGELFF.

As for this clone: The same CDR3 is also encoded by other DNA sequences in this sample. The chain joins TRBV18 to TRBJ2-2; D is unresolved. CDR3 size: 12 residues. The ends were cut back, 5 bases at V and 2 bases at J, with 3 bases in the middle. Germline lookup yields CDR1 KGHSH and CDR2 LQKENI. The CDR3: CASSLNTGELFF. In nucleotides, the CDR3 is TGTGCCAGCTCATTAAACACCGGGGAGCTGTTTTTT.

This chain uses TRBV7-9 with TRBJ2-2, with 11 bases lining up with TRBD2. The CDR3 is made up of 14 amino acids. Germline loops: CDR1 SEHNR, CDR2 FQNEAQ (reference sequence). V dropped 5 bases and J dropped 4; count of bases not matched to a gene: 0. The CDR3 spells CASSTSGSTGELFF. CDR3 sequence (DNA): TGTGCCAGCAGCACTAGCGGGAGCACCGGGGAGCTGTTTTTT.

The chain links TRBV5-8 to TRBJ2-3; D possibly corresponds to TRBD2 (6 bases). The germline V gene encodes CDR1 SGHTS and CDR2 YDEGEE. Trimming shortened V by 0 bases and J by 2 bases, and 13 bases separated the two germline ends. This CDR3 is built from 16 residues. DNA for the CDR3: TGTGCCAGCAGCTTGGAGTGGGGGAGGTTCACAGATACGCAGTATTTT. It encodes CASSLEWGRFTDTQYF.

The V gene is TRBV27, the J gene TRBJ1-5, with D unclear. With 6 bases removed from V and 2 bases from J, the gap between germline ends came to 11 bases. The CDR3 extends over 14 amino acids. The germline V gene encodes CDR1 MNHEY and CDR2 SMNVEV (reference sequence). CDR3 residues: CASSAGVGNQPQHF. The CDR3 region has the DNA TGTGCCAGCAGCGCCGGGGTGGGCAATCAGCCCCAGCATTTT.

The CDR3 here is CASSLVGQTRLFF. The CDR3 nucleotides read TGTGCCAGCAGCTTGGTGGGACAGACGCGGCTGTTTTTT. This sequence joins TRBV5-4 and TRBJ2-2; 7 bases map to TRBD1. J gave up 13 bases and V 0 bases, and 6 bases lay outside the gene matches. The CDR3 extends over 13 amino acids. From germline, CDR1 is SGHNT and CDR2 YYREEE (reference sequence).

The chain has TRBV28 and TRBJ2-5, with 9 bases identical to TRBD1. V dropped 3 bases and J dropped 3; count of bases not matched to a gene: 8. Germline V lookup: CDR1 MDHEN, CDR2 SYDVKM. CDR3 length: 16 residues. CDR3 sequence: CASSFGRTGEEETQYF. CDR3 coding DNA: TGTGCCAGCAGTTTCGGCAGGACAGGGGAGGAAGAGACCCAGTACTTC.

V gene TRBV4-3 combines with J gene TRBJ1-6, with 8 bases lining up with TRBD1. The CDR3 totals 15 residues. The V segment lost 1 base and the J segment 8 bases; nucleotides outside the gene matches: 4. The germline V gene encodes CDR1 LGHNA and CDR2 YSLEER. CDR3 amino acids: CASSQVGRGHSPLHF. The CDR3 region has the DNA TGCGCCAGCAGCCAAGTGGGCAGGGGGCATTCACCCCTCCACTTT.

V is TRBV7-9 and J is TRBJ1-4; D is undetermined. Germline CDR1 and CDR2: SEHNR and FQNEAQ (reference sequence). With 1 base removed from V and 8 bases from J, the gap between germline ends came to 5 bases. The CDR3 loop spans 12 amino acids. The chain's CDR3 is CASSLGAEKLFF. The CDR3 DNA follows: TGTGCCAGCAGCTTAGGGGCAGAAAAACTGTTTTTT.

The chain couples TRBV2 to TRBJ2-7, with 7 positions matching TRBD1. With V trimmed by 6 bases and J by 7 bases, 12 bases remained unmatched. This CDR3 is 14 amino acids long. Per the germline V gene, CDR1 is SNHLY and CDR2 is FYNNEI. DNA for the CDR3: TGTGCCAGCAGAGGCCGGGACAGTACGAGGGAGCAGTACTTC. Residues: CASRGRDSTREQYF.

This chain links TRBV4-1 with TRBJ1-5; D is unresolved. The germline V gene has CDR1 MGHRA and CDR2 YSYEKL. The CDR3 is 16 amino acids. V was pared by 1 base and J by 3 bases, with 13 bases between. The CDR3 reads CASSQVLGGPNQPQHF. The CDR3 DNA sequence: TGCGCCAGCAGCCAAGTATTGGGAGGGCCCAATCAGCCCCAGCATTTT.

The chain couples TRBV7-2 to TRBJ2-7; 9 nucleotides match TRBD1. V lost 5 bases, J lost 1 base, and 9 bases stayed unmatched. Germline values: CDR1 SGHTA, CDR2 FQGNSA. The CDR3 length is 16 residues. In DNA, the CDR3 is TGTGCCAGCAGCCCCCGGGACAGGGAACAATCCTACGAGCAGTACTTC. Encoded protein: CASSPRDREQSYEQYF. Full variable domain (remainder filled in from reference TRBV7-2 and TRBJ2-7): GAGVSQSPSNKVTEKGKDVELRCDPISGHTALYWYRQSLGQGLEFLIYFQGNSAPDKSGLPSDRFSAERTGGSVSTLTIQRTQQEDSAVYLCASSPRDREQSYEQYFGPGTRLTVT.

The chain carries TRBV7-2 and TRBJ1-1; 7 bases are a match to TRBD1. V trimming: 9 bases; J trimming: 3 bases; junction bases outside the gene matches: 10. Germline loops: CDR1 SGHTA, CDR2 FQGNSA. The CDR3 spans 14 residues. DNA of the CDR3: TGTGCCAGAAGGAGGGGGCGGGAGGACACTGAAGCTTTCTTT. Its translation is CARRRGREDTEAFF.

This clone was picked up one time. V is TRBV5-5 and J is TRBJ2-7, with TRBD1 matching 7 bases. Per the germline V gene, CDR1 is SGHKS and CDR2 is YYEKEE (reference sequence). The trim removed 4 bases at V and 7 bases at J, leaving 8 bases unmatched. The CDR3 is 13 amino acids. CDR3 residues: CASSPTGVQEQYF. The CDR3 bases are TGTGCCAGCAGCCCAACAGGGGTCCAGGAGCAGTACTTC. The whole variable domain, filled in from reference TRBV5-5 and TRBJ2-7, reads DAGVTQSPTHLIKTRGQQVTLRCSPISGHKSVSWYQQVLGQGPQFIFQYYEKEERGRGNFPDRFSARQFPNYSSELNVNALLLGDSALYLCASSPTGVQEQYFGPGTRLTVT.

This sequence joins TRBV28 and TRBJ1-1; D is possibly TRBD1 (5 bases). V was clipped by 7 bases and J by 11 bases, with 20 bases between them. Germline lookup yields CDR1 MDHEN and CDR2 SYDVKM. The CDR3 spans 13 residues. The CDR3 is CASTQPPPGNAFF. The CDR3 nucleotides read TGTGCCAGCACCCAACCCCCACCAGGGAACGCTTTCTTT.